This TCR beta chain is from a study of T cells in Graves' hyperthyroidism and ophthalmopathy. Study summary: Peripheral blood draws took place at initial diagnosis, ahead of any treatment. General study findings and limits: A model of 13 V-J pairs discriminated ophthalmopathy from stable hyperthyroidism.

The length of the CDR3 is 12 residues. Germline lookup yields CDR1 MNHEY and CDR2 SVGEGT. Uncontrolled infection, other autoimmune disease, pregnancy or lactation led to exclusion. PBMCs were collected from a roughly 10 ml volume of fresh peripheral blood. As regards this clonotype: Its antigen is still unknown. One junction end disagrees with the germline gene, perhaps due to a read error.

TCR beta CDR3 sequences were amplified from RNA transcripts. With the HTBI primer set, the TCR CDR3 went through a first round of RT-PCR. Each CDR3 protein is one row after TCRdb ran MiXCR on the multiplex PCR reads. The data contain nearly 750,000 distinct CDR3 sequences, about a third of them singletons. This clonotype was obtained from a woman in her forties with Graves' hyperthyroidism. The chain recombines TRBV6-2 or TRBV6-3 with TRBJ2-7, with D uncertain. The sequencing input was blood. CDR3 coding DNA: TGTACCAGCAGTTACGTGGGGTACGAGCAGTACTTC. Translation: CTSSYVGYEQYF.